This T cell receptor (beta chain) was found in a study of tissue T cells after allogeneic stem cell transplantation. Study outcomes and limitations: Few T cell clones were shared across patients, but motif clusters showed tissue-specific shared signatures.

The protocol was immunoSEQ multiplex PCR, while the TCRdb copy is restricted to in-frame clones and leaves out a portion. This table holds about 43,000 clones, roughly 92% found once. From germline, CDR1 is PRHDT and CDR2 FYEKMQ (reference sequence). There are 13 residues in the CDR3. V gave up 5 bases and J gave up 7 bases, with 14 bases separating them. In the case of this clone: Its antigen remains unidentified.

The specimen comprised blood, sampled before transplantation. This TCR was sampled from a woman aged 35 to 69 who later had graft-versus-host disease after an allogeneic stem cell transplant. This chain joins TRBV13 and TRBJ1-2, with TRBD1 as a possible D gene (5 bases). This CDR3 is CASSPRDRSGYTF. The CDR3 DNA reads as TGTGCCAGCAGCCCCAGGGACCGGAGTGGCTACACCTTC.